The next 20 T cell receptor beta chains were all read from a single sample in a study of OX40 agonist ivuxolimab in advanced cancers. Sequencing used immunoSEQ multiplex PCR; TCRdb keeps in-frame clones, though not all of them. The sample lists some 41,000 clones, roughly 88% occurring once. The sequences come from CD4+ or CD8+ T cells sorted from blood, collected in a trial of the OX40 agonist ivuxolimab. Receptor source: an adult with an advanced solid tumor such as melanoma, head and neck, liver or kidney cancer.

The chain has TRBV6-5 and TRBJ1-1, with D unclear. The CDR3 is made up of 15 amino acids. Germline lookup yields CDR1 MNHEY and CDR2 SVGAGI. V lost 2 bases and J lost 1, with 11 bases in between. The CDR3 DNA follows: TGTGCCAGCAGTTACGGCGGGAGCCCGAACACTGAAGCTTTCTTT. Amino acids: CASSYGGSPNTEAFF.

The chain combines TRBV19 with TRBJ2-1, with 9 bases fitting TRBD2. The CDR3 runs 16 residues. Looked up from germline, CDR1 is LNHDA and CDR2 is SQIVND (reference sequence). V lost 4 bases, J lost 8 bases, and 12 bases stayed unmatched. The CDR3 loop reads CASSRPRGTSSHEQFF. Written as DNA, the CDR3 is TGTGCCAGTAGTAGGCCGCGTGGGACTAGCAGCCATGAGCAGTTCTTC.

This clone was counted once. This rearrangement joins TRBV5-1 to TRBJ2-5; 11 bases agree with TRBD2. The end of the DNA is better explained by TRBJ2-7, so the J call may be wrong. Germline lookup yields CDR1 SGHRS and CDR2 YFSETQ. This CDR3 spans 18 amino acids. The CDR3 DNA reads TGCGCCAGCAGACGATTGTACCCGTCTAGCGGGAGGTCCTACGAGCAGTACTTC. Residues: CASRRLYPSSGRSYEQYF.

The V gene is TRBV5-1, the J gene TRBJ1-4; D gene unclear. This CDR3 has 13 amino acids. Germline loops: CDR1 SGHRS, CDR2 YFSETQ. The V end was cut by 0 bases, the J end by 16 bases, with 16 bases between. The CDR3 reads CASSLAGSSRTFF. In DNA, the CDR3 is TGCGCCAGCAGCTTGGCGGGCAGCTCCCGGACGTTTTTT. The full variable domain, its missing parts supplied by reference TRBV5-1 and TRBJ1-4, is KAGVTQTPRYLIKTRGQQVTLSCSPISGHRSVSWYQQTPGQGLQFLFEYFSETQRNKGNFPGRFSGRQFSNSRSEMNVSTLELGDSALYLCASSLAGSSRTFFGSGTQLSVL.

This chain uses TRBV5-1 with TRBJ2-5; TRBD2 matches 8 bases. V was clipped by 6 bases and J by 3 bases; unmatched bases: 16. Germline assignment: CDR1 SGHRS and CDR2 YFSETQ. The CDR3 consists of 17 residues. The DNA for the CDR3 is TGCGCCAGCACGCGGGGGGTGGTGACAGCCGCGGAAGAGACCCAGTACTTC. Its protein is CASTRGVVTAAEETQYF.

This clone was found a few times. The CDR3 loop reads CASSDLGGTGPQHF. The DNA for the CDR3 is TGTGCCAGCAGTGATCTAGGAGGGACCGGGCCCCAGCATTTT. The chain is built from TRBV2 and TRBJ1-5, with a tentative D call TRBD1 (5 bases). Germline V gene data show CDR1 as SNHLY and CDR2 as FYNNEI. This CDR3 comprises 14 residues. The germline V and J ends were trimmed by 3 bases and 9 bases, with 15 bases remaining between them.

The rearrangement joins TRBV5-5 to TRBJ2-7; 10 positions match TRBD2. This CDR3 comprises 18 residues. Germline CDR1 and CDR2: SGHKS and YYEKEE (reference sequence). The ends lost 2 bases at V and 5 bases at J; junction bases unmatched: 16. CDR3 protein: CASSFLPNTASGRNEQYF. The CDR3 DNA is TGTGCCAGCAGCTTCCTCCCCAATACGGCTAGCGGGAGAAACGAGCAGTACTTC. The full variable domain, in which reference TRBV5-5 and TRBJ2-7 provide the parts outside the CDR3, is DAGVTQSPTHLIKTRGQQVTLRCSPISGHKSVSWYQQVLGQGPQFIFQYYEKEERGRGNFPDRFSARQFPNYSSELNVNALLLGDSALYLCASSFLPNTASGRNEQYFGPGTRLTVT.

This clone was observed a single time. This rearrangement joins TRBV6-6 to TRBJ2-7; 8 nucleotides align to TRBD1. CDR1 and CDR2 (germline): MNHNY, SVGAGI (reference sequence). The V gene end was trimmed by 6 bases and the J gene end by 7 bases; junction bases not matched to a gene: 8. The CDR3 is 13 residues long. DNA of the CDR3: TGTGCCAGCAGAACTCAGGGGGCTAGGGAGCAGTACTTC. This gives the protein CASRTQGAREQYF.

This clone was counted once. The CDR3 region has the DNA TGCGCCAGCAGCCTCTCTATGGCGAGCTCCTACGAGCAGTACTTC. Its protein is CASSLSMASSYEQYF. This sequence joins TRBV4-1 and TRBJ2-5; D is unclear. The last part of the DNA fits TRBJ2-7 better; the J call may be wrong. Germline lookup yields CDR1 MGHRA and CDR2 YSYEKL. The CDR3 is 15 amino acids.

In this sample, this clone turned up once. The J gene is TRBJ2-2, the V gene TRBV5-6; no firm D call. The V end was cut by 4 bases, the J end by 7 bases, with 14 bases between. The germline gives CDR1 SGHDT, CDR2 YYEEEE. The CDR3 runs to 14 residues. The chain's CDR3 is CASSPLPTSGELFF. The CDR3 DNA reads TGTGCCAGCAGCCCCCTTCCGACCAGCGGGGAGCTGTTTTTT.

This chain joins TRBV7-9 and TRBJ1-1; D remains unclear. V was clipped by 4 bases and J by 1 base, with 7 bases between them. In germline, CDR1 is SEHNR, CDR2 FQNEAQ (reference sequence). This CDR3 is 13 amino acids long. CDR3 protein: CASSSSGNTEAFF. The DNA of the CDR3 is TGTGCCAGCAGCTCCTCGGGGAACACTGAAGCTTTCTTT.

V is TRBV2 and J is TRBJ2-5; D is uncertain. V was cut by 2 bases and J by 2 bases, with 0 bases left in between. Germline V lookup: CDR1 SNHLY, CDR2 FYNNEI. The CDR3 has 11 amino acids. This CDR3 reads CASSEQETQYF. DNA of the CDR3: TGTGCCAGCAGTGAACAAGAGACCCAGTACTTC. Looking up the rest from reference TRBV2 and TRBJ2-5 gives the full variable domain: EPEVTQTPSHQVTQMGQEVILRCVPISNHLYFYWYRQILGQKVEFLVSFYNNEISEKSEIFDDQFSVERPDGSNFTLKIRSTKLEDSAMYFCASSEQETQYFGPGTRLLVL.

V gene TRBV25-1 combines with J gene TRBJ2-5; 10 bases match TRBD2. The DNA end is a closer match to TRBJ2-7, so the J assignment may be wrong. Germline V gene sequence: CDR1 MGHDK, CDR2 SYGVNS. The CDR3 totals 13 residues. CDR3 bases: TGTGCCAGTAAGACTAGCGGGTCGTACGAGCAGTACTTC. Amino acids: CASKTSGSYEQYF.

The chain employs TRBV25-1 and TRBJ2-2, with D tentatively TRBD2 (6 bases). Germline V gives CDR1 MGHDK, CDR2 SYGVNS. V lost 2 bases to trimming and J lost 2 bases, with 12 bases between them. There are 16 residues in the CDR3. CDR3 DNA sequence: TGTGCCAGCAGTGAAGGGAGGACACTAAACACCGGGGAGCTGTTTTTT. Translating it yields CASSEGRTLNTGELFF.

The chain is built from TRBV7-9 and TRBJ1-2; D not certain. The germline gives CDR1 SEHNR, CDR2 FQNEAQ (reference sequence). This CDR3 spans 14 amino acids. Trimming took off 1 base at V and 6 bases at J, with 12 bases between the two ends. CDR3 sequence: CASSLGVAIDGYTF. The CDR3, as DNA: TGTGCCAGCAGCTTAGGGGTAGCTATTGATGGCTACACCTTC.

The chain has TRBV2 and TRBJ1-2; no clear D gene. The CDR3 contains 15 residues. Trimming stripped 4 bases from V and 0 bases from J, with 12 bases between. Germline-derived CDR1 and CDR2 are SNHLY and FYNNEI. The CDR3 reads CASSGFRQANYGYTF. CDR3 coding DNA: TGTGCCAGCAGTGGATTTAGGCAGGCTAACTATGGCTACACCTTC.

This chain's CDR3 is CASSFGGTGSVEQYF. CDR3 coding DNA: TGTGCCAGCAGCTTTGGCGGGACAGGGTCGGTCGAGCAGTACTTC. This chain links TRBV5-5 with TRBJ2-7, with 9 bases that match TRBD1. V lost 2 bases to trimming and J lost 6 bases; unmatched junction nucleotides: 9. Germline V CDR1 and CDR2: SGHKS, YYEKEE (reference sequence). The CDR3 has 15 residues.

This sequence joins TRBV19 and TRBJ2-5, with 8 bases that match TRBD2. The DNA end is more similar to TRBJ2-7, so the J call may be wrong. Germline CDR1 and CDR2: LNHDA and SQIVND (reference sequence). This CDR3 region has 16 residues. DNA for the CDR3: TGTGCCAGTAGTACCCCCGGGGGGGGTCGTTCCTACGAGCAGTACTTC. It is translated as CASSTPGGGRSYEQYF.

V and J are TRBV11-2 and TRBJ1-2; perhaps TRBD1 as D (6 bases). V was shortened by 1 base and J by 7 bases, with 10 bases between the two germline ends. The CDR3 length is 13 residues. CDR1 is SGHAT and CDR2 is FQNNGV in the germline V gene. CDR3 residues: CASSLVGGPGYTF. The CDR3 DNA reads TGTGCCAGCAGCTTAGTTGGGGGGCCTGGCTACACCTTC.

The J gene is TRBJ1-2, the V gene TRBV4-1; D gene unclear. Trimming stripped 2 bases from V and 5 bases from J, with 9 bases between. CDR3 length: 13 residues. Germline values: CDR1 MGHRA, CDR2 YSYEKL. Here the CDR3 DNA reads TGCGCCAGCAGCCAACCAGACGGTTATGGCTACACCTTC. Residues: CASSQPDGYGYTF.